The rows below give T cell receptor beta chains drawn from one sample of a study of blood T cell repertoires in COVID-19. This table comes from immunoSEQ multiplex PCR, and its TCRdb copy is limited to in-frame clones, with some not included. Seen here are fewer than 200,000 clones, roughly 76% observed once, and the top ten hold more than 6.5%. The specimen was peripheral blood. Receptors were obtained from a woman aged 45 to 65 with active or convalescent COVID-19. The CDR3 runs from the conserved cysteine through the conserved F or W.

v_call,cdr3_aa
TRBV5-4,CASSAGSGTSGNTIYF
TRBV5-5,CASLLVGQGKDTQYF
TRBV18,CASSLPGGRSYEQYF
TRBV30,CAWSPSVGTGNQPQHF
TRBV30,CAWSVRGGWYGYTF
TRBV15,CATSGLGRETQTQYF
TRBV5-1,CASSLVASDHSYEQYF
TRBV19,CASSMGRSYNQPQHF
TRBV29-1,CSVRVSLEGYTF
TRBV9,CASSVGSGNNEQFF
TRBV7-3,CASSPQPSGNTIYF
TRBV19,CASKPRGGIPSYNEQFF
TRBV18,CASSPTSNRIYGYTF
TRBV7-8,CASSLESVAGVAKNIQYF
TRBV19,CASSLAGGLYEQYF
TRBV4-3,CASSQEIGGWETQYF
TRBV5-1,CASSYGQGRVTDTQYF
TRBV2,CASSGRTGQTDTQYF
TRBV5-3,CARSSSLHTGELFF
TRBV29-1,CSAFRTDTQYF
TRBV5-5,CASSPGQGGGYTF
TRBV5-1,CASSLRAGDNSPLHF
TRBV5-6,CASYPGQGRLGGYTF
TRBV7-2,CASSLGSREAFF
TRBV7-2,CASSSRGGQGGTEAFF
TRBV10-3,CASTSGRADHEQYF
TRBV7-9,CASSLRGPRGGSYEQYF
TRBV4-1,CASSQDPDRDNQPQHF
TRBV5-1,CASSQSGSSQGIGGYEQYF
TRBV28,CASSLGQLYGYTF
TRBV1,CTSSQVQRSQETQYF
TRBV29-1,CSVTNPGTTNSYNEQFF
TRBV7-2,CASSFGLAAHEQYF
TRBV5-6,CASSPMSAQGNTEAFF
TRBV6-4,CASSQGQGYEQYF
TRBV19,CASSINRDRGSLGQQYF
TRBV29-1,CSVEKTGVGTEAFF
TRBV2,CASSNLIRGRGGYTF
TRBV30,CAWIPGPGGTGELFF
TRBV6-5,CASSKGTGGTEAFF
TRBV7-8,CASSLVVDYGYTF
TRBV6-5,CASGGRVERNTIYF
TRBV11-2,CASATNMNTEAFF
TRBV6-5,CASSTGQGGNGYTF
TRBV28,CASSSGSNYGYTF
TRBV4-3,CASSQLGLKLNEQFF
TRBV29-1,CSVVQGSRQYF
TRBV15,CATSRGTGRAGELFF
TRBV4-2,CASSRTGTSESYEQYF
TRBV13,CASKEGLNTEAFF
TRBV9,CASNPERASGRNEQFF
TRBV5-6,CASSSITGTAFYGYTF
TRBV7-6,CASSDGAGSEAFF